This T cell receptor beta chain stems from a study of Ad26.COV2.S vaccination and SARS-CoV-2 variants. Study observations and caveats: An underestimation of total T cell responses may have resulted from the TCR breadth and depth analyses. Spike-specific CD8+ and CD4+ T cell responses reportedly showed substantial breadth after vaccination.

The CDR3 totals 15 residues. CDR1 and CDR2 (germline): MNHEY, SMNVEV (reference sequence). V was cut by 8 bases and J by 1 base, with 16 bases left in between. Remarks on this clone: Its antigen is currently unknown.

TCRdb's table, derived via immunoSEQ multiplex PCR, lists solely in-frame clones and lacks some. Altogether about 350,000 clones are present, around nine tenths being singletons, with the ten largest covering around 10%. Stated treatment: over 15 received Ad26.COV2.S at low or high dose, single or two shots; about five received placebo; per-sample allocation not given. Specimens were obtained on day 63 following the first vaccine or placebo injection. Donation was by an adult aged 18-55 years who was in Boston. The administered vaccine (an Ad26 vector) expressed Wuhan-strain SARS-CoV-2 spike. This chain joins TRBV27 and TRBJ2-3; no definite D call. This clonotype was sampled from a person aged 18-65 years who received the Ad26.COV2.S COVID-19 vaccine or a placebo. Here the sequenced sample was peripheral blood, taken in a trial of Ad26.COV2.S vaccine versus placebo. The CDR3 is CASVALGDRTDTQYF. For the CDR3, the DNA is TGTGCCAGCGTTGCGCTAGGTGACCGCACAGATACGCAGTATTTT.